The present TCR beta chain was sequenced within a study of CD8 T cells in ankylosing spondylitis. Points from the study as a whole: About 8 highly homologous variants formed a TCR beta motif that appeared characteristic of ankylosing spondylitis blood.

This CDR3 region has 18 residues. CDR1 is SNHLY, CDR2 FYNNEI, per germline. J lost 3 bases, V lost 6 bases, and 11 bases had no gene match. Note on this clonotype: Its antigen remains unidentified.

TCRdb used MiXCR to reprocess the 5' RACE reads, holding one entry per CDR3 protein. The repertoire includes 220,000 or so distinct CDR3 sequences, approximately 16% of them detected once, and 40% to 50% sits in the top ten. The gene calls are TRBV2 and TRBJ2-6; 10 nucleotides line up with TRBD1. The sequence derives from a male donor with ankylosing spondylitis. The sequenced sample consisted of blood, either unsorted or a sorted T cell fraction (not recorded which). The CDR3 protein is CASRPWTGGGGGANVLTF. The CDR3 nucleotides read TGTGCCAGCAGGCCCTGGACAGGGGGTGGCGGTGGGGCCAACGTCCTGACTTTC.